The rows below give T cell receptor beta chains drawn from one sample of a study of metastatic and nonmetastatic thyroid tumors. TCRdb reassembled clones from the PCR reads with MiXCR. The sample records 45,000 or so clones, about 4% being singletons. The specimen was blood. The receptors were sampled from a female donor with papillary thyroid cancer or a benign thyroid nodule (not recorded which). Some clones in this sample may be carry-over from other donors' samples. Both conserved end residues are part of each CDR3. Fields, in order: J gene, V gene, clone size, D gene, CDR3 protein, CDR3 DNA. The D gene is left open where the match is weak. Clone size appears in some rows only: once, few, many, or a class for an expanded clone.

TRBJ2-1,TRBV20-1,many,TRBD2,CSAPPWTSGSNEQFF,TGCAGTGCTCCGCCCTGGACTAGCGGGAGTAATGAGCAGTTCTTC
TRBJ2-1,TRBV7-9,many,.,CASSPRNPGNEQFF,TGTGCCAGCAGTCCGAGGAATCCGGGCAATGAGCAGTTCTTC
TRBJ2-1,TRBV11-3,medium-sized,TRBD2,CASSSRLAGSYNEQFF,TGTGCCAGCAGCTCCAGACTAGCGGGATCTTACAATGAGCAGTTCTTC
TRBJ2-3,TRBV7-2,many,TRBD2,CASSLVGPRLAGADTQYF,TGTGCCAGCAGCTTGGTGGGACCGCGACTAGCGGGAGCAGATACGCAGTATTTT
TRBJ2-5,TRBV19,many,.,CASTPTGRETQYF,TGTGCCAGTACCCCAACCGGGCGAGAGACCCAGTACTTC
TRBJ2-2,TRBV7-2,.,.,CASSLGGRSNTCELFF,TGTGCCAGCAGCTTAGGAGGCAGATCGAACACCTGTGAGCTGTTTTTT
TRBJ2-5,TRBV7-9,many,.,CASSLVAETQYF,TGTGCCAGCAGCTTAGTGGCAGAGACCCAGTACTTC
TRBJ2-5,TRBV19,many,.,CASSISLPSQTQYF,TGTGCCAGTAGTATCTCACTGCCCTCCCAGACCCAGTACTTC
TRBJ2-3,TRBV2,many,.,CASRAGATDTQYF,TGTGCCAGCAGAGCAGGGGCCACAGATACGCAGTATTTT
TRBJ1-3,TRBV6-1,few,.,CASSDASGGADTIYF,TGTGCCAGCAGCGATGCCTCGGGGGGGGCGGACACCATATATTTT
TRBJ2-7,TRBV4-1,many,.,CASSQTQGRQYYEQYF,TGCGCCAGCAGCCAAACTCAGGGGCGACAATACTACGAGCAGTACTTC
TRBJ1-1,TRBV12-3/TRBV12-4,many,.,CASSFTSAGGTEAFF,TGTGCCAGCAGTTTTACGTCGGCGGGCGGCACTGAAGCTTTCTTT
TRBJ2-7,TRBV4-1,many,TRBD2,CASSHPAGGGEQYF,TGCGCCAGCAGCCACCCAGCGGGGGGAGGCGAGCAGTACTTC